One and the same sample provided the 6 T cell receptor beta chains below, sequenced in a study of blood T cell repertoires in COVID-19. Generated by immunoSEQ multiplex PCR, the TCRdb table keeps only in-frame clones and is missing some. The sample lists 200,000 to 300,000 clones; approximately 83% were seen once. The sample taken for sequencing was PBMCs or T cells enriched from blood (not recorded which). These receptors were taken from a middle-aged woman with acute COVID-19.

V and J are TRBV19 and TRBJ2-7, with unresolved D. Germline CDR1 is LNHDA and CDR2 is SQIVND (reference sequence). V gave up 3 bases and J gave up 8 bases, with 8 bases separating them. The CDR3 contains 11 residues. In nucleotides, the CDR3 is TGTGCCAGTAGTATCGCGGATAAGCAGTACTTC. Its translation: CASSIADKQYF.

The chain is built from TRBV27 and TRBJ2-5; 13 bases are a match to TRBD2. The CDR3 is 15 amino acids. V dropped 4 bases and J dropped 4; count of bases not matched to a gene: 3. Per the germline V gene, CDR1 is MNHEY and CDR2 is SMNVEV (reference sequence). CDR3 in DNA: TGTGCCAGCAGTTCCCGACTAGCGGGAGGAGAGACCCAGTACTTC. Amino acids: CASSSRLAGGETQYF.

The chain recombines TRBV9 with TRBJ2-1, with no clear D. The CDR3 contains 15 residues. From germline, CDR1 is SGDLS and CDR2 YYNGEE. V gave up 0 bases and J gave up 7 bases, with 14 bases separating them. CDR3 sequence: CASSVGSARPNEQFF. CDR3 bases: TGTGCCAGCAGCGTAGGAAGTGCCAGGCCGAATGAGCAGTTCTTC.

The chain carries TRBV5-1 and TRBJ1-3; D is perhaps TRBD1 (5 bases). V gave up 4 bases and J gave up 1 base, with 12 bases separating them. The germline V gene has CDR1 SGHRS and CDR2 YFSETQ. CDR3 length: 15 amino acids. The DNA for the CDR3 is TGCGCCAGCAGCCCTGACAGTTTTTCTGGAAACACCATATATTTT. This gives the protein CASSPDSFSGNTIYF. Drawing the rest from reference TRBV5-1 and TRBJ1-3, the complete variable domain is KAGVTQTPRYLIKTRGQQVTLSCSPISGHRSVSWYQQTPGQGLQFLFEYFSETQRNKGNFPGRFSGRQFSNSRSEMNVSTLELGDSALYLCASSPDSFSGNTIYFGEGSWLTVV.

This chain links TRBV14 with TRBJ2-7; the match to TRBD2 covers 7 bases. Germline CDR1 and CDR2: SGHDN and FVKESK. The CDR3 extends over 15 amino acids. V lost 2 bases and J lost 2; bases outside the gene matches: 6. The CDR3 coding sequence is TGTGCCAGCAGCCAACAGATTGGGGGGGCCTACGAGCAGTACTTC. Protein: CASSQQIGGAYEQYF.

As DNA, the CDR3 is TGTGCCAGCAGCCCCGGACTAGCGGGAGGTTCAGATGAGCAGTTCTTC. This codes for CASSPGLAGGSDEQFF. The gene calls are TRBV3-1 (or the pseudogene TRBV3-2) and TRBJ2-1, with 14 bases lining up with TRBD2. The CDR3 consists of 16 residues. The V gene's germline CDR1 is LGHDT and CDR2 YNNKEL (reference sequence). V dropped 4 bases and J dropped 8; count of bases not matched to a gene: 7.